This passage covers 28 T cell receptor beta chains from one sample sequenced in a study of T cell changes during pregnancy in multiple sclerosis. The protocol was immunoSEQ multiplex PCR, while the TCRdb copy is restricted to in-frame clones and leaves out a portion. This sample yields 100,000 to 130,000 clones, of which 80% to 95% are seen a single time; just under 0.8% belongs to the top ten. Sequenced here: peripheral blood, sampled in the third trimester of pregnancy. These receptors were taken from a female donor in good health, enrolled as a control in a pregnancy study.

The rearrangement joins TRBV7-9 to TRBJ1-6; 9 positions agree with TRBD1. J lost 6 bases, V lost 6 bases, and 3 bases had no gene match. CDR3 length: 14 amino acids. CDR1 is SEHNR and CDR2 is FQNEAQ in the germline V gene (reference sequence). CDR3 in amino acids: CASRGTGSNSPLHF. DNA for the CDR3: TGTGCCAGCAGGGGGACAGGGAGTAATTCACCCCTCCACTTT.

The chain joins TRBV6-5 to TRBJ1-5, with 7 nucleotides matching TRBD1. With V trimmed by 4 bases and J by 7 bases, 10 bases remained unmatched. The length of the CDR3 is 15 residues. Germline lookup yields CDR1 MNHEY and CDR2 SVGAGI. The CDR3 protein is CASSWQQGKGQPQHF. CDR3 DNA: TGTGCCAGCAGTTGGCAACAGGGGAAGGGGCAGCCCCAGCATTTT.

The V and J genes are TRBV7-2 and TRBJ2-7; no definite D call. Germline V CDR1 and CDR2: SGHTA, FQGNSA. The CDR3 length is 17 residues. Trimming shortened V by 3 bases and J by 0 bases, and 18 bases separated the two germline ends. DNA for the CDR3: TGTGCCAGCAGCTTTTCGGCAGGTGTGGGTGACTCCTACGAGCAGTACTTC. Protein product: CASSFSAGVGDSYEQYF.

The rearrangement joins TRBV7-2 to TRBJ1-3, with unresolved D. The CDR3 extends over 14 amino acids. Germline CDR1 and CDR2: SGHTA and FQGNSA. V lost 3 bases and J 4 bases, leaving 10 bases between the germline ends. The CDR3 loop is CASSLGGYGNTIYF. The CDR3 nucleotides read TGTGCCAGCAGCTTGGGAGGGTACGGAAACACCATATATTTT.

This chain uses TRBV9 with TRBJ1-4; 7 nucleotides agree with TRBD1. CDR1 and CDR2 from the germline V gene are SGDLS and YYNGEE. The CDR3 length is 15 residues. V lost 4 bases to trimming and J lost 3 bases; unmatched junction nucleotides: 6. CDR3 residues: CASSSGGQSNEKLFF. Written as DNA, the CDR3 is TGTGCCAGCAGCTCAGGGGGACAGTCTAATGAAAAACTGTTTTTT.

The genes are TRBV2 and TRBJ1-4; 7 nucleotides align to TRBD1. Per the germline V gene, CDR1 is SNHLY and CDR2 is FYNNEI. CDR3 length: 15 residues. Trimming at V came to 4 bases and at J to 7 bases, leaving 9 bases not matched to a gene. The CDR3 protein is CASSGGLGGGEKLFF. In nucleotides, the CDR3 is TGTGCCAGCAGTGGGGGACTAGGGGGCGGTGAAAAACTGTTTTTT. The entire variable domain, with the rest obtained from reference TRBV2 and TRBJ1-4, is as follows: EPEVTQTPSHQVTQMGQEVILRCVPISNHLYFYWYRQILGQKVEFLVSFYNNEISEKSEIFDDQFSVERPDGSNFTLKIRSTKLEDSAMYFCASSGGLGGGEKLFFGSGTQLSVL.

Here the CDR3 DNA reads TGTGCCAGCAGAAAACCCGAGACAGTCCCCTACGAGCAGTACTTC. Translated, it gives CASRKPETVPYEQYF. The rearrangement joins TRBV2 to TRBJ2-7; possibly TRBD1 for D (5 bases). With 6 bases removed from V and 2 bases from J, the gap between germline ends came to 17 bases. The germline V gene encodes CDR1 SNHLY and CDR2 FYNNEI. The CDR3 has 15 amino acids. The variable domain in full, with the rest retrieved from reference TRBV2 and TRBJ2-7, is EPEVTQTPSHQVTQMGQEVILRCVPISNHLYFYWYRQILGQKVEFLVSFYNNEISEKSEIFDDQFSVERPDGSNFTLKIRSTKLEDSAMYFCASRKPETVPYEQYFGPGTRLTVT.

V gene TRBV5-8 combines with J gene TRBJ1-1; no clear D gene. The V end lost 0 bases, the J end lost 9 bases, and 15 bases lay between the germline ends. This CDR3 contains 14 residues. CDR1 is SGHTS, CDR2 YDEGEE, per germline. The CDR3 bases are TGTGCCAGCAGCTTGGTGACACAATCCTTACAAGCTTTCTTT. Translation gives CASSLVTQSLQAFF.

The chain has TRBV7-2 and TRBJ2-2; 12 nucleotides align to TRBD2. Germline CDR1 is SGHTA and CDR2 is FQGNSA. Trimming removed 4 bases from V and 7 bases from J; junction bases left unmatched: 7. The CDR3 loop spans 16 amino acids. The CDR3 nucleotides read TGTGCCAGCAGCTCCCCTAGCGGGGGGGCTCTCGGGGAGCTGTTTTTT. Encoded protein: CASSSPSGGALGELFF.

This chain links TRBV2 with TRBJ1-1; 11 positions agree with TRBD1. Trimming took 6 bases from V and 0 from J; bases not matched to a gene: 3. The V gene's germline CDR1 is SNHLY and CDR2 FYNNEI. The CDR3 runs 15 residues. The CDR3 sequence is CASRADRGLNTEAFF. The CDR3 bases are TGTGCCAGCAGAGCGGACAGGGGGCTGAACACTGAAGCTTTCTTT.

The J gene is TRBJ2-3, the V gene TRBV18; D is perhaps TRBD1 (6 bases). The V and J ends lost 3 bases and 2 bases respectively, with 9 bases between them. CDR3 size: 14 residues. Germline values: CDR1 KGHSH, CDR2 LQKENI. For the CDR3, the DNA is TGTGCCAGCTCACCTTCAGGGGACACAGATACGCAGTATTTT. Protein: CASSPSGDTDTQYF. The whole variable domain, remainder taken from reference TRBV18 and TRBJ2-3, is NAGVMQNPRHLVRRRGQEARLRCSPMKGHSHVYWYRQLPEEGLKFMVYLQKENIIDESGMPKERFSAEFPKEGPSILRIQQVVRGDSAAYFCASSPSGDTDTQYFGPGTRLTVL.

About this clone itself: One end of the junction does not line up with germline, which may come from a read error. This chain connects TRBV25-1 to TRBJ2-3, with D tentatively TRBD1 (6 bases). There are 15 residues in the CDR3. Germline CDR1 and CDR2: MGHDK and SYGVNS. CDR3 DNA: TGTGCCAGCAGTGAAGGGGACAATCCCTCTTATACGCTGTATTTT. Translation: CASSEGDNPSYTLYF.

The V and J genes are TRBV7-9 and TRBJ2-1, with unresolved D. The CDR3 length is 13 residues. Germline V lookup: CDR1 SEHNR, CDR2 FQNEAQ (reference sequence). Deletions cut 5 bases from V and 3 bases from J, with 8 bases between. This chain's CDR3 is CASSAPNYNEQFF. Written as DNA, the CDR3 is TGTGCCAGCAGCGCGCCTAACTACAATGAGCAGTTCTTC.

The chain employs TRBV7-9 and TRBJ1-4, with D unresolved. The CDR3 sequence is 15 residues long. V lost 0 bases to trimming and J lost 5 bases, with 10 bases between them. From germline, CDR1 is SEHNR and CDR2 FQNEAQ (reference sequence). The CDR3, as DNA: TGTGCCAGCAGCTTAGCCGGCGGTGGAAATGAAAAACTGTTTTTT. Residues: CASSLAGGGNEKLFF. The whole variable domain, filled in from reference TRBV7-9 and TRBJ1-4, reads DTGVSQNPRHKITKRGQNVTFRCDPISEHNRLYWYRQTLGQGPEFLTYFQNEAQLEKSRLLSDRFSAERPKGSFSTLEIQRTEQGDSAMYLCASSLAGGGNEKLFFGSGTQLSVL.

V gene TRBV18 combines with J gene TRBJ2-5, with D possibly being TRBD1 (6 bases). CDR1 KGHSH and CDR2 LQKENI come from the germline V gene. V lost 2 bases and J lost 5, with 15 bases in between. The CDR3 totals 15 residues. The CDR3 coding sequence is TGTGCCAGCTCACCAACCCGGGACATCGTTGAGACCCAGTACTTC. Translation gives CASSPTRDIVETQYF.

The chain is built from TRBV4-2 and TRBJ2-3; D not certain. The CDR3 has 17 residues. Germline V lookup: CDR1 LGHNA, CDR2 YNFKEQ. V gave up 0 bases and J gave up 5 bases, with 18 bases separating them. CDR3 coding DNA: TGTGCCAGCAGCCAAGATATCCCGGCTTACTCAGGAGATACGCAGTATTTT. Translated: CASSQDIPAYSGDTQYF.

V usage is TRBV27 and J usage is TRBJ2-5, with TRBD1 matching 7 bases. Germline lookup yields CDR1 MNHEY and CDR2 SMNVEV (reference sequence). The CDR3 runs 15 residues. With 5 bases clipped from V and 6 bases from J, the junction kept 12 bases outside the gene matches. DNA for the CDR3: TGTGCCAGCAGTGAAAGGACAGGAGCCCCGAAGACCCAGTACTTC. It encodes CASSERTGAPKTQYF.

J is TRBJ2-5 and V is TRBV6-1, with TRBD1 identical over 7 bases. Germline V gene lookup returns CDR1 MNHNS and CDR2 SASEGT. The CDR3 sequence is 15 residues long. J lost 5 bases, V lost 0 bases, and 6 bases had no gene match. The CDR3 nucleotides read TGTGCCAGCAGTGAAGCCGGGACAGCCTTCGAGACCCAGTACTTC. Protein sequence: CASSEAGTAFETQYF.

The chain joins TRBV5-6 to TRBJ1-1; no firm D call. This CDR3 comprises 14 residues. The V end was cut by 2 bases, the J end by 4 bases, with 12 bases between. CDR1 SGHDT and CDR2 YYEEEE come from the germline V gene. The CDR3 bases are TGTGCCAGCAGCTTTCTCAGGCCCGGCACTGAAGCTTTCTTT. Translating it yields CASSFLRPGTEAFF.

In this sample, this clone turned up once. The rearrangement joins TRBV30 to TRBJ2-7, with 10 positions matching TRBD2. V lost 0 bases to trimming and J lost 7 bases; unmatched junction nucleotides: 9. Germline CDR1 reads GTSNPN; CDR2 reads SVGIG (reference sequence). This CDR3 has 15 residues. The CDR3 reads CAWSVPSGGSREQYF. The CDR3 DNA is TGTGCCTGGAGTGTACCTAGCGGGGGTTCGAGAGAGCAGTACTTC.

This chain uses TRBV2 with TRBJ1-3; TRBD1 might be the D (5 bases). CDR3 length: 16 amino acids. V lost 7 bases and J lost 4, with 20 bases in between. The germline V gene has CDR1 SNHLY and CDR2 FYNNEI. CDR3 bases: TGTGCCAGCATCCCCCGGCAGGGTCCTACCGGAAACACCATATATTTT. Amino acid sequence: CASIPRQGPTGNTIYF.

The V gene is TRBV6-5, the J gene TRBJ2-7; 10 nucleotides match TRBD1. J was trimmed by 4 bases and V by 5 bases; bases with no gene match: 8. The CDR3 totals 15 residues. Germline V lookup: CDR1 MNHEY, CDR2 SVGAGI. CDR3 loop: CASSTPGQGVYEQYF. The CDR3 DNA reads TGTGCCAGCAGTACCCCCGGACAGGGGGTTTACGAGCAGTACTTC.

The genes are TRBV6-6 and TRBJ1-3; D might be TRBD1 (6 bases). The V gene's germline CDR1 is MNHNY and CDR2 SVGAGI (reference sequence). V was clipped by 0 bases and J by 0 bases, with 9 bases between them. The CDR3 has 16 residues. CDR3 DNA sequence: TGTGCCAGCAGTTACTCTAGGACAGTCTCTGGAAACACCATATATTTT. Translation gives CASSYSRTVSGNTIYF.

This sequence joins TRBV7-2 and TRBJ1-5; 9 bases are shared with TRBD1. Germline assignment: CDR1 SGHTA and CDR2 FQGNSA. This CDR3 has 14 amino acids. V trimming: 6 bases; J trimming: 5 bases; junction bases outside the gene matches: 5. CDR3 sequence: CASRKTGGHQPQHF. DNA for the CDR3: TGTGCCAGCAGGAAGACAGGGGGTCATCAGCCCCAGCATTTT.

The V gene is TRBV5-6, the J gene TRBJ1-1; the D is unclear. The length of the CDR3 is 14 residues. Trimming took 4 bases from V and 0 from J, leaving 10 bases between them. Germline CDR1 and CDR2: SGHDT and YYEEEE. CDR3 in DNA: TGTGCCAGCAGCCTGAGGGCCATGAACACTGAAGCTTTCTTT. Its translation is CASSLRAMNTEAFF.

This clone is a singleton in its sample. The chain is built from TRBV9 and TRBJ2-2, with a possible D match to TRBD2 (5 bases). CDR1 SGDLS and CDR2 YYNGEE come from the germline V gene. The CDR3 is made up of 15 amino acids. Deletions cut 4 bases from V and 6 bases from J, with 16 bases between. CDR3 nucleotide sequence: TGTGCCAGCAGCCGTTCTAGCAGCTCCGCCGGGGAGCTGTTTTTT. It translates to CASSRSSSSAGELFF.

For this clone: At one boundary the junction diverges from the germline segment, which might be a read error. The rearrangement links TRBV4-1 to TRBJ1-1; D unclear. From germline, CDR1 is MGHRA and CDR2 YSYEKL. The CDR3 length is 14 residues. CDR3 residues: CASSQVGENIEAFF. The CDR3, as DNA: TGCGCCAGCAGCCAAGTCGGGGAAAACATTGAAGCTTTCTTT.

This clone was detected only once. This chain links TRBV6-1 with TRBJ1-5; 9 positions agree with TRBD1. The germline V gene encodes CDR1 MNHNS and CDR2 SASEGT. This CDR3 comprises 14 residues. The V segment lost 11 bases and the J segment 4 bases; nucleotides outside the gene matches: 9. CDR3 coding DNA: TGTGCCGTATCCCGGGACAGGGATAATCAGCCCCAGCATTTT. It translates to CAVSRDRDNQPQHF.